The following is a TCR beta chain sequence with its context. TCRdb keeps only in-frame clones here, not all; method: immunoSEQ multiplex PCR. The data show roughly 700,000 clones, just under 90% seen once. This sample was taken from a study of blood T cell repertoires in COVID-19. This CDR3 is 15 amino acids long. From germline, CDR1 is SGHAT and CDR2 FQNNGV. Trimming pared 1 base from V and 6 bases from J, leaving 12 bases between. Sequenced sample: peripheral blood. V usage is TRBV11-2 and J usage is TRBJ1-4, with D tentatively TRBD1 (6 bases). The TCR comes from a woman aged 18-30 years with acute or convalescent COVID-19. CDR3 amino acids: CASSLVRGADEKLFF. CDR3 DNA sequence: TGTGCCAGCAGCTTAGTTCGGGGGGCAGATGAAAAACTGTTTTTT.